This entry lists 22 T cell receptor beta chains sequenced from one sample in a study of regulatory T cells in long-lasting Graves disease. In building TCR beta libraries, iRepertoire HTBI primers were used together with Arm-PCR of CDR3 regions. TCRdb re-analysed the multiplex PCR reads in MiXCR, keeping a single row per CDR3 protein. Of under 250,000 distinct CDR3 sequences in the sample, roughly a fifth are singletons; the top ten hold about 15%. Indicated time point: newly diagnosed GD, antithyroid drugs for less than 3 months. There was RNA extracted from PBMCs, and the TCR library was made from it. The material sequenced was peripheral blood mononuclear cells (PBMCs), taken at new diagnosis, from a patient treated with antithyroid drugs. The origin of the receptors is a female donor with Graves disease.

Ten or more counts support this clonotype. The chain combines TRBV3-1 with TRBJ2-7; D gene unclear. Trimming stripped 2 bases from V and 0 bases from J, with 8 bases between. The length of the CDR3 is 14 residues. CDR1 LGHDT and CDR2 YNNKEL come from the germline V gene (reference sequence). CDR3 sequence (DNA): TGTGCCAGCAGCCAATCCAGAATCTCCTACGAGCAGTACTTC. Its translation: CASSQSRISYEQYF.

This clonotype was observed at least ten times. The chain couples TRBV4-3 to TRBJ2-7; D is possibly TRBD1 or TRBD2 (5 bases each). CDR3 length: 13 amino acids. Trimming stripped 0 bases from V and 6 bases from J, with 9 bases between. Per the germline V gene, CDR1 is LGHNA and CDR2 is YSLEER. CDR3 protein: CASSQDRGAEQYF. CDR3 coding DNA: TGCGCCAGCAGCCAAGATAGGGGAGCCGAGCAGTACTTC.

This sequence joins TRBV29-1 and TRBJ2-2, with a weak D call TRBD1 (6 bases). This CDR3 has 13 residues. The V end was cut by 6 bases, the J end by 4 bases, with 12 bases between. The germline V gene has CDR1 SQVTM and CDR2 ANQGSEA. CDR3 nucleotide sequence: TGCAGCGTCAGGGGCGAGGGCACCGGGGAGCTGTTTTTT. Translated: CSVRGEGTGELFF.

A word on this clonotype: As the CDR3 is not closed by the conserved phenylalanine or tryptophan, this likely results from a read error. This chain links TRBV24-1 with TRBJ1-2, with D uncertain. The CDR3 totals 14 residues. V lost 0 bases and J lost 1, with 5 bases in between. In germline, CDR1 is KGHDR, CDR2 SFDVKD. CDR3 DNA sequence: TGTGCCACCAGTGATTTGGAGGGTAACTATGGCTACACCCTC. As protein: CATSDLEGNYGYTL.

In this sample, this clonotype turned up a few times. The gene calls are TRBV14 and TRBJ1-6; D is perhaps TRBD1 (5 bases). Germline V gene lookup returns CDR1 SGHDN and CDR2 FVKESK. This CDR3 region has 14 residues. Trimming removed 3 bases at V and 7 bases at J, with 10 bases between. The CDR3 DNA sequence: TGTGCCAGCAGCCAGGGACTCGGAAATTCACCCCTCCACTTT. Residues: CASSQGLGNSPLHF.

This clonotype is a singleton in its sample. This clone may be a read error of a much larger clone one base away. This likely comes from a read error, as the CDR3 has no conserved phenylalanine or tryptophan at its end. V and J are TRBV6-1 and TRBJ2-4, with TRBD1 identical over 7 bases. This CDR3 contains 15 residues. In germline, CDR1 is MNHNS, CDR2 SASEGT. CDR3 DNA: TGTGCCAGCAGCGAAGGGACAGCCCTTCGGGACATTCAGTACCTC. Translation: CASSEGTALRDIQYL.

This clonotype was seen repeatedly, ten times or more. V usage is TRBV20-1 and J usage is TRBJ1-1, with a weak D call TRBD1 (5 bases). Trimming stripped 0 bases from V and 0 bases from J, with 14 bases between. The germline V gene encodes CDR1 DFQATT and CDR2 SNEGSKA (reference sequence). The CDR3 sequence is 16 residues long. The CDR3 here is CSARDLGAPMNTEAFF. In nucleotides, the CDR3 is TGCAGTGCTAGAGATCTAGGGGCCCCCATGAACACTGAAGCTTTCTTT.

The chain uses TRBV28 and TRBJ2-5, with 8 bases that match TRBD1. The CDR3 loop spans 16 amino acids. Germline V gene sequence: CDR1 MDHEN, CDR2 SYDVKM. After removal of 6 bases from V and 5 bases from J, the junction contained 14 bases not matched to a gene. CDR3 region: CASSTPVAGGLETQYF. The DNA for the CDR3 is TGTGCCAGCAGCACCCCAGTGGCAGGGGGCTTGGAGACCCAGTACTTC.

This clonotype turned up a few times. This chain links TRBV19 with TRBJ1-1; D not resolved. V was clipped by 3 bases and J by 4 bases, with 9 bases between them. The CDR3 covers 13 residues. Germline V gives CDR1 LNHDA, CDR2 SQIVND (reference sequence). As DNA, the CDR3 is TGTGCCAGTAGTATTCCCGGGTTCACTGAAGCTTTCTTT. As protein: CASSIPGFTEAFF.

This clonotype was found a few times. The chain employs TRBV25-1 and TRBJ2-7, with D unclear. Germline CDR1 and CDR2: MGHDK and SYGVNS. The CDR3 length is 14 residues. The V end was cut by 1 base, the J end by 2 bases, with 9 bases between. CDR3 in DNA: TGTGCCAGCAGTGAATTGGAAGGAACCTACGAGCAGTACTTC. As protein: CASSELEGTYEQYF.

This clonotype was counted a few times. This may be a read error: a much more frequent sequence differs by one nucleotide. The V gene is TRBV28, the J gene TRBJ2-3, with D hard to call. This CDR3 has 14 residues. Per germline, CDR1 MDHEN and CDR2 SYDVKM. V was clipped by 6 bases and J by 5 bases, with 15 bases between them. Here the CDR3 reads CASRPRTRQDTQYF. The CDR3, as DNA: TGTGCCAGCAGACCCCGCACGAGGCAAGATACGCAGTATTTT.

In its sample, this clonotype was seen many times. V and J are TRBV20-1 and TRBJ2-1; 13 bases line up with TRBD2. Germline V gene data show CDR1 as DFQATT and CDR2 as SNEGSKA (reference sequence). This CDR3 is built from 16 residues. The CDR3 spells CSTGTSGALSYNEQFF. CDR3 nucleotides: TGCAGCACCGGGACTAGCGGGGCCCTATCCTACAATGAGCAGTTCTTC.

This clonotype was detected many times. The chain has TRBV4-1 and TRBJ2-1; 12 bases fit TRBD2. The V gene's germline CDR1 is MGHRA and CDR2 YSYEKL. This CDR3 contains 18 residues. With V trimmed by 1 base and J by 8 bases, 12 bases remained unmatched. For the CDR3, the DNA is TGCGCCAGCAGCCAAGTAATTTCTAGCGGGAGGGGTGGGGATGAGCAGTTCTTC. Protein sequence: CASSQVISSGRGGDEQFF.

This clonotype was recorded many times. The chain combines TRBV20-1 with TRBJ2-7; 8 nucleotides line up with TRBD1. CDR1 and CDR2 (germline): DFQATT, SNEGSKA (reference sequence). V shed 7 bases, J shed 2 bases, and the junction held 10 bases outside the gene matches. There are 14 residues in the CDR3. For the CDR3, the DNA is TGCAGTGGTATGGCAGGGGGCTATCCCTACGAGCAGTACTTC. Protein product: CSGMAGGYPYEQYF.

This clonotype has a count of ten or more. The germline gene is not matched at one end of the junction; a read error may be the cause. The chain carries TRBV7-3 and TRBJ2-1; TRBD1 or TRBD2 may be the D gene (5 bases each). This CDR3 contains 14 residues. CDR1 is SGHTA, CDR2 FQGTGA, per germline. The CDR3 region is CVSSSGTFYNEQFF. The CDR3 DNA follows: TGTGTCAGCAGCTCCGGGACGTTCTACAATGAGCAGTTCTTC. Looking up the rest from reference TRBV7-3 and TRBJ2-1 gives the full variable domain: GAGVSQTPSNKVTEKGKYVELRCDPISGHTALYWYRQSLGQGPEFLIYFQGTGAADDSGLPNDRFFAVRPEGSVSTLKIQRTERGDSAVYLCVSSSGTFYNEQFFGPGTRLTVL.

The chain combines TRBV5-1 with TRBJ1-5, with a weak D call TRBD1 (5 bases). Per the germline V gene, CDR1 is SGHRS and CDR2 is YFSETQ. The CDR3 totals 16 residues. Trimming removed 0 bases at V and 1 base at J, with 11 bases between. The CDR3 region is CASSLEPGLSNQPQHF. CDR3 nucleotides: TGCGCCAGCAGCTTGGAGCCAGGGCTGAGCAATCAGCCCCAGCATTTT. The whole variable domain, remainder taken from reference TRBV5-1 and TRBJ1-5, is KAGVTQTPRYLIKTRGQQVTLSCSPISGHRSVSWYQQTPGQGLQFLFEYFSETQRNKGNFPGRFSGRQFSNSRSEMNVSTLELGDSALYLCASSLEPGLSNQPQHFGDGTRLSIL.

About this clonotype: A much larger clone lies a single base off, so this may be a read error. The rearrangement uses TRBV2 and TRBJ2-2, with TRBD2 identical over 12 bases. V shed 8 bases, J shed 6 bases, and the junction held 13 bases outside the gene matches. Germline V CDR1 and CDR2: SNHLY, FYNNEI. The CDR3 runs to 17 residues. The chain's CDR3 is CASYILAGGVGPGELFF. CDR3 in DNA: TGTGCCAGCTATATACTAGCGGGGGGAGTTGGACCCGGGGAGCTGTTTTTT.

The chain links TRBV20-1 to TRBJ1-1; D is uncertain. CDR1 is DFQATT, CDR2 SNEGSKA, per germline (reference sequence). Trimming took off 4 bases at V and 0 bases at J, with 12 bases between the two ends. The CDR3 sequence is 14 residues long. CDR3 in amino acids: CSAISGRLNTEAFF. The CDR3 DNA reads TGCAGTGCTATAAGTGGGAGGTTGAACACTGAAGCTTTCTTT.

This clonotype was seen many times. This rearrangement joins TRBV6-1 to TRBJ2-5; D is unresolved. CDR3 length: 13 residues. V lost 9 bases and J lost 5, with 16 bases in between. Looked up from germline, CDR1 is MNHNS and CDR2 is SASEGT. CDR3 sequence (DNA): TGTGCCAGTGTCAACAGTTTCGGGGAGACCCAGTACTTC. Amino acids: CASVNSFGETQYF.

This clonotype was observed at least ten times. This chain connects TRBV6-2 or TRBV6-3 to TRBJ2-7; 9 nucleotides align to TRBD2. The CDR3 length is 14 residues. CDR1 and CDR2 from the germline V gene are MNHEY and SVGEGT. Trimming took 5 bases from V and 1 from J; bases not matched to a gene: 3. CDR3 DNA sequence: TGTGCCAGCAGTGTCAGCGGGGGGTCCTACGAGCAGTACTTC. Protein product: CASSVSGGSYEQYF.

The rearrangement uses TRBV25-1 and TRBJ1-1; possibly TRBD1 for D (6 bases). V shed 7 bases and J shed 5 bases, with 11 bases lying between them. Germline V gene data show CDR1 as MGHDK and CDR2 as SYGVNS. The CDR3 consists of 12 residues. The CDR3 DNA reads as TGTGCCAGCAAAGGGGGAGAAACTGAAGCTTTCTTT. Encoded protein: CASKGGETEAFF.

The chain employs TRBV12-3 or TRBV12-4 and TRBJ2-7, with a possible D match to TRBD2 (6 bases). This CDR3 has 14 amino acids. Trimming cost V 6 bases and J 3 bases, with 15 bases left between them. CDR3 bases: TGTGCCAGCAGACCCGGCGGGACTTACTACGAGCAGTACTTC. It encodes CASRPGGTYYEQYF.